These T cell receptor beta chains were read from a single sample in a study of blood T cell repertoires in COVID-19. TCRdb keeps only in-frame clones here, not all; method: immunoSEQ multiplex PCR. Of about 240,000 clones in the sample, almost 85% are singletons; the top ten hold about 4%. Sequenced: peripheral blood. These receptors came from a man aged 50 to 59 with acute or convalescent COVID-19. Both conserved end residues are part of each CDR3. The D gene is left open where the match is weak. The size entry is marked missing in some rows and otherwise reads once, few, many or a size class.

v_gene	len	d_gene	abundance	j_gene	CDR3aa	CDR3nt
TRBV6-5	12	NA	NA	TRBJ1-2	CASSFLDIGYTF	TGTGCCAGCAGTTTCTTGGACATTGGCTACACCTTC
TRBV6-5	16	NA	once	TRBJ2-2	CASSYSPNTNTGELFF	TGTGCCAGCAGTTACTCCCCCAACACGAACACCGGGGAGCTGTTTTTT
TRBV11-2	14	NA	NA	TRBJ1-1	CASSLAHEDTEAFF	TGTGCCAGCAGCTTAGCACACGAAGACACTGAAGCTTTCTTT
TRBV6-5	15	TRBD1	few	TRBJ1-1	CASSYSLGTGLEAFF	TGTGCCAGCAGTTACTCCCTGGGGACAGGCTTAGAAGCTTTCTTT
TRBV7-2	15	NA	NA	TRBJ1-1	CASSTRQAMNTEAFF	TGTGCCAGCAGCACAAGACAGGCCATGAACACTGAAGCTTTCTTT
TRBV19	13	TRBD2	once	TRBJ2-7	CASSTTAGREQYF	TGTGCCAGTAGTACCACAGCGGGACGGGAGCAGTACTTC
TRBV13	15	TRBD2	medium-sized	TRBJ2-1	CASSYISGRAYEQFF	TGTGCCAGCAGCTACATTAGCGGGAGGGCCTATGAGCAGTTCTTC
TRBV12-3/TRBV12-4	13	TRBD1	NA	TRBJ1-1	CASSRTGGTEAFF	TGTGCCAGCAGCAGAACAGGGGGCACTGAAGCTTTCTTT
TRBV5-1	15	NA	NA	TRBJ1-3	CASSLGDDSGNTIYF	TGCGCCAGCAGCTTGGGAGATGACTCTGGAAACACCATATATTTT
TRBV9	16	TRBD1	once	TRBJ2-5	CASSVGGTGVLETQYF	TGTGCCAGCAGCGTAGGAGGGACAGGGGTGCTAGAGACCCAGTACTTC
TRBV4-2	15	TRBD1	NA	TRBJ1-5	CASSQETGSNQPQHF	TGTGCCAGCAGCCAAGAGACAGGGAGCAATCAGCCCCAGCATTTT
TRBV30	13	NA	NA	TRBJ2-1	CAWKAYGNNEQFF	TGTGCCTGGAAAGCGTACGGAAACAATGAGCAGTTCTTC
TRBV3-1/TRBV3-2	14	TRBD2	once	TRBJ2-4	CASSKAGTSGSPYF	TGTGCCAGCAGCAAAGCAGGGACTAGCGGGAGTCCGTACTTC
TRBV6-4	16	TRBD1	NA	TRBJ2-2	CASSDSPGQAQGELFF	TGTGCCAGCAGTGACTCGCCGGGACAGGCCCAAGGGGAGCTGTTTTTT
TRBV5-1	17	TRBD1	NA	TRBJ1-6	CASTAGTGDSYNSPLHF	TGCGCCAGCACCGCCGGGACAGGAGACTCCTATAATTCACCCCTCCACTTT
TRBV7-2	16	NA	NA	TRBJ2-5	CASSSPSGGAYETQYF	TGTGCCAGCAGCTCTCCGTCCGGCGGGGCTTATGAGACCCAGTACTTC
TRBV7-2	12	NA	NA	TRBJ1-6	CASSIVSSPLHF	TGTGCCAGCAGCATAGTGAGTTCACCCCTCCACTTT
TRBV12-3/TRBV12-4	13	NA	NA	TRBJ1-1	CASSFSGMVEAFF	TGTGCCAGCAGTTTCTCGGGGATGGTTGAAGCTTTCTTT
TRBV3-1/TRBV3-2	18	TRBD2	many	TRBJ2-7	CASSQDGWPGEGGYEQYF	TGTGCCAGCAGCCAAGATGGATGGCCTGGAGAGGGAGGGTACGAGCAGTACTTC
TRBV9	13	NA	NA	TRBJ2-3	CASSVDHMDTQYF	TGTGCCAGCAGCGTAGACCACATGGATACGCAGTATTTT
TRBV30	14	NA	once	TRBJ1-2	CAWSEIGLGYGYTF	TGTGCCTGGAGCGAGATCGGTCTAGGCTATGGCTACACCTTC
TRBV24-1	12	NA	NA	TRBJ2-3	CATSDYTDTQYF	TGTGCCACCAGTGACTACACAGATACGCAGTATTTT
TRBV5-1	15	TRBD1	NA	TRBJ1-2	CASSLDSGTAYGYTF	TGCGCCAGCAGCTTGGATTCCGGGACAGCTTATGGCTACACCTTC
TRBV4-2	16	NA	once	TRBJ1-5	CASSQEDGGGRQPQHF	TGTGCCAGCAGCCAAGAGGATGGTGGCGGGAGACAGCCCCAGCATTTT
TRBV5-1	13	NA	NA	TRBJ1-5	CASSLGGFGPQHF	TGCGCCAGCAGCTTAGGAGGATTCGGGCCCCAGCATTTT
TRBV6-4	15	TRBD1	NA	TRBJ2-2	CASSGTGGESGELFF	TGTGCCAGCAGTGGGACAGGGGGCGAAAGCGGGGAGCTGTTTTTT
TRBV5-4	17	TRBD1	once	TRBJ1-2	CASSPALGPGTDYGYTF	TGTGCCAGCAGCCCGGCTTTGGGGCCAGGGACAGACTATGGCTACACCTTC
TRBV7-9	14	NA	NA	TRBJ2-7	CASSFTRKWYEQYF	TGTGCCAGCAGCTTTACGAGAAAGTGGTACGAGCAGTACTTC
TRBV30	14	NA	NA	TRBJ2-1	CAWRWAGWYNEQFF	TGTGCCTGGAGGTGGGCAGGGTGGTACAATGAGCAGTTCTTC
TRBV19	16	TRBD1	NA	TRBJ1-5	CASSMRSRTGDQPQHF	TGTGCCAGTAGTATGAGGTCGCGGACAGGGGATCAGCCCCAGCATTTT
TRBV27	15	NA	NA	TRBJ1-1	CASSLSKGVNTEAFF	TGTGCCAGCAGTTTATCGAAGGGGGTGAACACTGAAGCTTTCTTT
TRBV6-5	15	NA	NA	TRBJ2-1	CASTLIGGKGNEQFF	TGTGCCAGCACCCTAATTGGCGGGAAGGGGAATGAGCAGTTCTTC
TRBV18	16	TRBD1	NA	TRBJ2-5	CASSGQGIGGQETQYF	TGTGCCAGCTCCGGACAGGGGATTGGTGGCCAAGAGACCCAGTACTTC
TRBV6-1	11	NA	NA	TRBJ1-1	CASSDSFEAFF	TGTGCCAGCAGTGATTCATTTGAAGCTTTCTTT
TRBV27	17	TRBD1	NA	TRBJ1-1	CASSPATGGVRDTEAFF	TGTGCCAGCAGTCCCGCGACAGGGGGCGTACGGGACACTGAAGCTTTCTTT
TRBV15	15	NA	few	TRBJ2-2	CATSTEQENTGELFF	TGTGCCACCAGCACAGAACAGGAGAACACCGGGGAGCTGTTTTTT
TRBV28	11	NA	few	TRBJ2-7	CATNYGYEQYF	TGTGCCACCAACTACGGATACGAGCAGTACTTC
TRBV13	16	TRBD1	NA	TRBJ2-5	CASSKRDRGRKETQYF	TGTGCCAGCAGCAAAAGGGACAGGGGGCGCAAAGAGACCCAGTACTTC
TRBV7-6	19	TRBD2	NA	TRBJ2-1	CASSRFGRGTSGRGYEQFF	TGTGCCAGCAGCAGATTTGGCCGCGGGACTAGCGGGAGAGGGTATGAGCAGTTCTTC
TRBV9	19	TRBD1	once	TRBJ2-6	CASSVGLGQEFSGANVLTF	TGTGCCAGCAGCGTAGGATTGGGACAGGAATTCTCTGGGGCCAACGTCCTGACTTTC
TRBV5-4	16	TRBD1	NA	TRBJ1-2	CASSLEGTGDNYGYTF	TGTGCCAGCAGCTTGGAAGGGACAGGCGATAACTATGGCTACACCTTC
TRBV7-8	13	NA	NA	TRBJ2-2	CASSIQGVGELFF	TGTGCCAGCAGCATACAGGGAGTTGGGGAGCTGTTTTTT
TRBV5-1	17	NA	NA	TRBJ1-4	CASSQGLGGGSHEKLFF	TGCGCCAGCAGCCAAGGCCTGGGGGGAGGATCTCATGAAAAACTGTTTTTT
TRBV7-3	14	NA	few	TRBJ1-4	CASSLRGGTEKLFF	TGTGCCAGCAGCTTAAGGGGGGGCACTGAAAAACTGTTTTTT
TRBV5-1	15	TRBD2	NA	TRBJ2-3	CASQFLAGRTDTQYF	TGCGCCAGCCAGTTTCTAGCGGGACGCACAGATACGCAGTATTTT
TRBV30	17	NA	NA	TRBJ2-3	CAWSVQVINPSTDTQYF	TGTGCCTGGAGTGTACAAGTGATAAACCCTAGCACAGATACGCAGTATTTT
TRBV5-4	17	NA	NA	TRBJ1-2	CASSLGGLGTQNYGYTF	TGTGCCAGCAGCTTGGGGGGACTGGGAACACAAAACTATGGCTACACCTTC
TRBV5-4	16	TRBD1	NA	TRBJ1-6	CASSAKGAGATSPLHF	TGTGCCAGCAGCGCCAAGGGGGCAGGGGCAACCTCACCCCTCCACTTT
TRBV16	13	TRBD1	once	TRBJ1-2	CASSPGTGAGYTF	TGTGCCAGCAGCCCGGGGACAGGGGCAGGCTACACCTTC
TRBV4-1	15	TRBD1	few	TRBJ1-1	CASSQDQGVNTEAFF	TGCGCCAGCAGCCAAGATCAGGGGGTGAACACTGAAGCTTTCTTT
TRBV27	15	NA	NA	TRBJ1-2	CASSPEEGDYYGYTF	TGTGCCAGCAGTCCCGAAGAAGGGGACTACTATGGCTACACCTTC
TRBV5-1	17	TRBD2	NA	TRBJ2-7	CASSLGLAGPHWYEQYF	TGCGCCAGCAGCCTGGGACTAGCGGGGCCTCATTGGTACGAGCAGTACTTC
TRBV6-1	16	NA	NA	TRBJ2-7	CASSEFAAGRSYEQYF	TGTGCCAGCAGTGAATTCGCGGCGGGGCGATCCTACGAGCAGTACTTC
TRBV5-6	13	TRBD2	few	TRBJ2-1	CASSLGRGNEQFF	TGTGCCAGCAGCTTGGGGCGGGGGAATGAGCAGTTCTTC
TRBV3-1/TRBV3-2	14	NA	NA	TRBJ2-7	CASSQGPLSYEQYF	TGTGCCAGCAGCCAAGGGCCTCTCTCCTACGAGCAGTACTTC
TRBV20-1	11	NA	few	TRBJ1-1	CSVLGNTEAFF	TGCAGTGTCCTAGGTAACACTGAAGCTTTCTTT
TRBV7-8	17	TRBD1	NA	TRBJ2-5	CASSRGPFGTGQETQYF	TGTGCCAGCAGCCGCGGCCCCTTCGGGACAGGGCAAGAGACCCAGTACTTC
TRBV4-1	16	TRBD2	NA	TRBJ2-5	CASSQGTSGRGETQYF	TGCGCCAGCAGCCAAGGGACTAGCGGGAGAGGAGAGACCCAGTACTTC
TRBV5-5	15	TRBD1	NA	TRBJ1-2	CASSLVQGGNYGYTF	TGTGCCAGCAGCTTGGTTCAGGGGGGTAACTATGGCTACACCTTC